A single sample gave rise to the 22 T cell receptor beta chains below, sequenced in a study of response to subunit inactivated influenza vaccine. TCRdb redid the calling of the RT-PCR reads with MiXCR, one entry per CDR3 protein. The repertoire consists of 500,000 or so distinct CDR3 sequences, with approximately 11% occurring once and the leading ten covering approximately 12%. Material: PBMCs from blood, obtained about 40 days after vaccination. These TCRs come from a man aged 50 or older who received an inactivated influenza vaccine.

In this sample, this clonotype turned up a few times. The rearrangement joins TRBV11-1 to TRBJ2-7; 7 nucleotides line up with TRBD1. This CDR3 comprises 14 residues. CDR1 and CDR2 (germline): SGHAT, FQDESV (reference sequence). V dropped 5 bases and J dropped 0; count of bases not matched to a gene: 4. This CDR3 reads CASSHRGLSYEQYF. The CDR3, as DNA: TGTGCCAGCAGCCACAGGGGCCTCTCCTACGAGCAGTACTTC. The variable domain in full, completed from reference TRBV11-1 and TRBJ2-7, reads EAEVAQSPRYKITEKSQAVAFWCDPISGHATLYWYRQILGQGPELLVQFQDESVVDDSQLPKDRFSAERLKGVDSTLKIQPAELGDSAMYLCASSHRGLSYEQYFGPGTRLTVT.

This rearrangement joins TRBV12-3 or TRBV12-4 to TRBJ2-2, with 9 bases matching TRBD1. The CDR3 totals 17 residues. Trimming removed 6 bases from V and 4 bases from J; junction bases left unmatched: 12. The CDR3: CASREKSGTGITGELFF. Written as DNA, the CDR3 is TGTGCCAGCAGAGAGAAGTCCGGGACAGGGATCACCGGGGAGCTGTTTTTT.

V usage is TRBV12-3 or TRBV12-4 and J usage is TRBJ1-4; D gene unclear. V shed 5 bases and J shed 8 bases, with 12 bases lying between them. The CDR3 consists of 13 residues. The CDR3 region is CASSVLVGEKLFF. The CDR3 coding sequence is TGTGCCAGCAGTGTTCTTGTCGGGGAAAAACTGTTTTTT.

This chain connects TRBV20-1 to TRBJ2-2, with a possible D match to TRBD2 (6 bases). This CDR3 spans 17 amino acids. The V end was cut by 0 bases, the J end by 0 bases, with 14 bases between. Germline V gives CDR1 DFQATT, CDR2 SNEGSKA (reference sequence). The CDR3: CSARDKGGGANTGELFF. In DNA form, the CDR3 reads TGCAGTGCTAGAGATAAAGGAGGCGGGGCGAACACCGGGGAGCTGTTTTTT.

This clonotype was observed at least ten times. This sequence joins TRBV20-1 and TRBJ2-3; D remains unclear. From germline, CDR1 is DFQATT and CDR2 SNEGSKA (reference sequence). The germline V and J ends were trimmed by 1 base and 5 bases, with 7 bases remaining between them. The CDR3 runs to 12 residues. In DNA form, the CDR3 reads TGCAGTGCTAGAGTCCTAGGAGATACGCAGTATTTT. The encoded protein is CSARVLGDTQYF.

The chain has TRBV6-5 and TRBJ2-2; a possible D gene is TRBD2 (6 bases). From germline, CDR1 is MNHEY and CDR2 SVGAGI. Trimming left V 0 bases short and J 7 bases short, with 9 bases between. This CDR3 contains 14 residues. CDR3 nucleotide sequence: TGTGCCAGCAGTTACTCTCGGGGAGGCGGGGAGCTGTTTTTT. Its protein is CASSYSRGGGELFF.

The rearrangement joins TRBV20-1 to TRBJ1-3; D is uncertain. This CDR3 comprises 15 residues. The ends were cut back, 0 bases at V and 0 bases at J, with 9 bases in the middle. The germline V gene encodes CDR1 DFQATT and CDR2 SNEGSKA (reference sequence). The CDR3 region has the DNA TGCAGTGCTAGAGATCAAACGGCCTCTGGAAACACCATATATTTT. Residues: CSARDQTASGNTIYF.

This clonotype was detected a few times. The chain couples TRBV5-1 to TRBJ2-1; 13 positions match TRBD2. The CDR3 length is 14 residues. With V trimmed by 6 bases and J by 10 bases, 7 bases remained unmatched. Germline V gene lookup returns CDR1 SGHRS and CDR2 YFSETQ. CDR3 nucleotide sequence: TGCGCCAGCACAGGGACTAGCGGGACGGGGGAGCAGTTCTTC. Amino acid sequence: CASTGTSGTGEQFF.

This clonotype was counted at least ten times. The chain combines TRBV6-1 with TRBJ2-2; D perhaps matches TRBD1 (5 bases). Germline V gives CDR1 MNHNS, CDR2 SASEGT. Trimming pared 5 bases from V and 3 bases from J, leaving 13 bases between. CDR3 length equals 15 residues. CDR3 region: CASSSPQGDTGELFF. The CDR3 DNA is TGTGCCAGCAGTAGCCCGCAGGGTGACACCGGGGAGCTGTTTTTT.

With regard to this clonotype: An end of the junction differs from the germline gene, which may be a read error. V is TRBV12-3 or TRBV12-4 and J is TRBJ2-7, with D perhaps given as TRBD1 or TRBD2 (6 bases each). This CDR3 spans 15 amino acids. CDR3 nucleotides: TGTGTCAGCAGTTTATGGGGGGCCCCTCTAGACGAGCAGTACTTC. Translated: CVSSLWGAPLDEQYF.

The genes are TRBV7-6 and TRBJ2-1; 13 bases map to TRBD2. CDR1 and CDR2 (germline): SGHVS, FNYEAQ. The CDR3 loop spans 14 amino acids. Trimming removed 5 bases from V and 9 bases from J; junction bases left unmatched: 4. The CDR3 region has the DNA TGTGCCAGCAGCCTTGGGACTAGCGGGATTGAGCAGTTCTTC. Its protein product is CASSLGTSGIEQFF.

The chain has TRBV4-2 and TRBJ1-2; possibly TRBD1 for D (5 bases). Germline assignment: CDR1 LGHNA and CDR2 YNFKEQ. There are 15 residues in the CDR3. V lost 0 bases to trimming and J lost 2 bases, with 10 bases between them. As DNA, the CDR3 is TGTGCCAGCAGCCAAGAGGAGGGGAGAAACTATGGCTACACCTTC. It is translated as CASSQEEGRNYGYTF.

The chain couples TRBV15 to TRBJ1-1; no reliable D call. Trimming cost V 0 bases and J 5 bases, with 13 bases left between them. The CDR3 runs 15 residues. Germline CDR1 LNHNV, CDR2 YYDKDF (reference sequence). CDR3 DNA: TGTGCCACCAGCAGAGATCGAGGAAGAGGGACTGAAGCTTTCTTT. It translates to CATSRDRGRGTEAFF.

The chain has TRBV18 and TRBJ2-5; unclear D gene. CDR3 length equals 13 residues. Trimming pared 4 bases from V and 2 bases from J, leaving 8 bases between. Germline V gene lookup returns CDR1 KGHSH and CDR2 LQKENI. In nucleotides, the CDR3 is TGTGCCAGCTCACTAATAATACAAGAGACCCAGTACTTC. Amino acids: CASSLIIQETQYF.

The CDR3: CSASRLGVTGELFF. In DNA form, the CDR3 reads TGCAGTGCTAGTCGGCTGGGAGTTACCGGGGAGCTGTTTTTT. This chain joins TRBV20-1 and TRBJ2-2, with a weak D call TRBD2 (5 bases). The CDR3 has 14 amino acids. Between the trimmed V and J ends, which lost 3 bases and 5 bases, there was a span of 13 bases. CDR1 and CDR2 from the germline V gene are DFQATT and SNEGSKA (reference sequence).

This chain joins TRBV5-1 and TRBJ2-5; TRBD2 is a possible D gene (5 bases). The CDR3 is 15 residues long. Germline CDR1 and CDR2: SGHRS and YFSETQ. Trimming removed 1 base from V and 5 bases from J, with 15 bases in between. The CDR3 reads CASSLTPRARETQYF. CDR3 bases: TGCGCCAGCAGCTTGACTCCGAGGGCCCGGGAGACCCAGTACTTC.

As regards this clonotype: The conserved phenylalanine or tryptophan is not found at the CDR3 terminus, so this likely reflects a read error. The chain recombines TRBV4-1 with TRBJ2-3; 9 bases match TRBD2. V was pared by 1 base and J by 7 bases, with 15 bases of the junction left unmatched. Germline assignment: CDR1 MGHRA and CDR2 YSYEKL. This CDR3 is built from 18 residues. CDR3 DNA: TGCGCCAGCAGCCAAGGTTTGTCGGTTGCGGGGGGGCCTTATACGCAGTATATT. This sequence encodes CASSQGLSVAGGPYTQYI.

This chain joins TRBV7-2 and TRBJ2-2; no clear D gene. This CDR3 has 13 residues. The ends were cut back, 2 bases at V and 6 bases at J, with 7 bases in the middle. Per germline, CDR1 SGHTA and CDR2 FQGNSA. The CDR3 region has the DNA TGTGCCAGCAGCTTAAACGTTGCCGGGGAGCTGTTTTTT. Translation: CASSLNVAGELFF.

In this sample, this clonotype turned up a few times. The CDR3, as DNA: TGTGCCACCAGTGATTTGGGGACAGGGGGCTCAGATACGCAGTATTTT. This gives the protein CATSDLGTGGSDTQYF. The V call is TRBV24-1, the J call TRBJ2-3; 12 bases agree with TRBD1. V shed 0 bases, J shed 4 bases, and the junction held 1 base outside the gene matches. This CDR3 has 16 amino acids. Per the germline V gene, CDR1 is KGHDR and CDR2 is SFDVKD.

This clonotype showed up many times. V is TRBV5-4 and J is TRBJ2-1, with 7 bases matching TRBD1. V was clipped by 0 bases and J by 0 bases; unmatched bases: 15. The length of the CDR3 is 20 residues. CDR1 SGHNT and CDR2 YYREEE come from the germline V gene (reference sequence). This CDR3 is CASSLALLGTATPSYNEQFF. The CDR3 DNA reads TGTGCCAGCAGCTTGGCCTTACTCGGGACAGCAACCCCCTCCTACAATGAGCAGTTCTTC.

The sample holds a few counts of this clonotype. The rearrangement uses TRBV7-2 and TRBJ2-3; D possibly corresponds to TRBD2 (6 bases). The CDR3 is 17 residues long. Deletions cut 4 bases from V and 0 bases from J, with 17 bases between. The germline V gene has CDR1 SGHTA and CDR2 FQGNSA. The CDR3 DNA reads TGTGCCAGCAGCTCCCGTCCGGGGGTCGTTAGCACAGATACGCAGTATTTT. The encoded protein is CASSSRPGVVSTDTQYF.

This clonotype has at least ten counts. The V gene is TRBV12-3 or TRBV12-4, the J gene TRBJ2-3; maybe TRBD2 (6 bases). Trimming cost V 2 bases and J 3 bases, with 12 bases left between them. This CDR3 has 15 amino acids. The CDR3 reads CASSLRGARTDTQYF. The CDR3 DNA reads TGTGCCAGCAGTTTACGCGGGGCCCGAACAGATACGCAGTATTTT.